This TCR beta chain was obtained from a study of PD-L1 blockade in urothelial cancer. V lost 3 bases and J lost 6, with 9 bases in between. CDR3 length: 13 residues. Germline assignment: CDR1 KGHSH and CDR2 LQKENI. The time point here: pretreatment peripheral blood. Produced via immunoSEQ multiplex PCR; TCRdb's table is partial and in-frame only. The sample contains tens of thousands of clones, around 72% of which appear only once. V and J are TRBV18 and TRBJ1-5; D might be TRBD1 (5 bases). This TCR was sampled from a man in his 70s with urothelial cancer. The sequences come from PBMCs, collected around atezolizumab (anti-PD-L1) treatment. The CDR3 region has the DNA TGTGCCAGCTCACCGGGACTTTCTCAGCCCCAGCATTTT. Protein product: CASSPGLSQPQHF. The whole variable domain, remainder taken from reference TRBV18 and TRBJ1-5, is NAGVMQNPRHLVRRRGQEARLRCSPMKGHSHVYWYRQLPEEGLKFMVYLQKENIIDESGMPKERFSAEFPKEGPSILRIQQVVRGDSAAYFCASSPGLSQPQHFGDGTRLSIL.